This T cell receptor (beta chain) was recovered during a study of T cell responses to AZD1222 COVID-19 vaccine. Across the study: Second-dose intervals of approximately 4 or approximately 12 weeks were pooled. Study-wide points: Donor demographics were predominantly white British with a female majority; clonal diversity may be underestimated. After two AZD1222 doses, spike-specific TCR breadth and depth rose versus day 0. Of the AZD1222 recipients, only 5 or 6 were seropositive at baseline.

TCRdb keeps only in-frame clones here, not all; method: immunoSEQ multiplex PCR. The sample holds about 82,000 clones, over 80% seen once. The CDR3 is 12 amino acids. Germline loops: CDR1 SGHDN, CDR2 FVKESK. Trimming left V 1 base short and J 11 bases short, with 11 bases between. As concerns this clone: What it recognizes is unknown.

The J gene is TRBJ1-1, the V gene TRBV14; no reliable D call. Material: peripheral blood, obtained on day 0 of AZD1222 vaccination. This receptor was obtained from an adult in good health. The CDR3 spells CASSQVGIDAFF. CDR3 nucleotides: TGTGCCAGCAGCCAAGTAGGGATAGATGCTTTCTTT.